This T cell receptor beta chain emerged from a study of T cells in Graves' hyperthyroidism and ophthalmopathy (dated by TCRdb to between 2019 and 2020). About the study as a whole: Peripheral blood was collected at initial diagnosis, before any treatment. In addition, the study compared T-cell repertoires in thyroid tissue and in blood from several Graves' hyperthyroidism patients. After sampling, hyperthyroidism patients received methimazole starting at 30 mg daily, and ophthalmopathy patients received high-dose intravenous methylprednisolone. To identify TCR V-J signatures that set the groups apart, the researchers used a discovery cohort of 95 to 100 patients, made up of 40 to 45 with Graves' ophthalmopathy and about 59 with stable Graves' hyperthyroidism. The paper describes TCR Vbeta CDR3 sequencing of some 130 peripheral blood samples, made up of roughly 40 ophthalmopathy patients, roughly 80 hyperthyroidism patients and some 17 progressor patients. The roughly 91 discovery patients were randomly divided into training and test sets at a 7:3 ratio. Prospective prediction of ophthalmopathy was tested in an independent validation cohort consisting of fewer than 20 hyperthyroidism patients and about 17 patients who later progressed to ophthalmopathy.

Amplification of TCR beta CDR3 regions was carried out from RNA transcripts. A first-round RT-PCR of the TCR CDR3 used the HTBI primer set with the Qiagen OneStep RT-PCR kit. Libraries were constructed in a second round of multiplex PCR, after which size selection and purification were carried out. Sequencing of the libraries was done on an Illumina HiSeq2000 using paired-end 100 bp reads. The authors processed their data as follows. SOAPnuke was used to process the raw data, with reads discarded if the reads contained adapters or uncalled bases, had a mean Phred below 15, or lacked an exact constant-primer or identifier match. High-quality paired reads were merged with COPE v1.2.5, and unique nucleotide sequences were defined as clonotypes. Clonotypes were aligned to IMGT TRBV, TRBD and TRBJ reference segments using MiTCR v1.1. The analysis included only V-J combinations with a frequency above 0.0001, which together covered about 99% of the repertoires. The TCS score was defined as the ratio of F50 (clonal expansion) to E x V (chaos), calculated using BLOSUM62-based TCRdist between CDR3 peptides within each V-J. Welch's t-statistics and random forest reduced just over 500 V-J features to 13, which were used in a naive Bayes classifier (R e1071). Thyroid-blood repertoire similarity was quantified with the Morisita-Horn index. TCRdb trimmed the raw reads at Q25, called clones with MiXCR and kept productive beta chains. Rows with one shared CDR3 protein collapse into an entry with the most common genes and DNA. V and J calls and clone size were set by TCRdb, not the authors. For this sample the table gives around 100,000 distinct CDR3 sequences, of which over 45% were detected only once. Together, the top ten hold 26% of the sample.

A patient counted as having stable Graves' hyperthyroidism if no progression to ophthalmopathy occurred over 18 months of follow-up. Hyperthyroidism patients were newly diagnosed, had a disease duration of under 2 months, and were aged 18 to 65 years. The study excluded patients with uncontrolled infections, other autoimmune diseases, pregnancy or lactation. Diagnoses were established on the basis of clinical symptoms, serum thyroxine and TRAb, thyroid ultrasound, and orbital computed tomography. PBMCs were separated from 10 ml of fresh peripheral blood using Ficoll-Paque density gradient centrifugation. Total RNA was extracted with Trizol reagent, and quality was checked on an Agilent 2100 Bioanalyzer. As regards this clonotype: It has no known antigen specificity. It has no much larger one-base neighbor in the sample; base qualities were not kept.

General study outcomes and caveats: Most expanded thyroid clonotypes (frequency above 0.001) were also detected in blood, suggesting blood repertoires may reflect thyroid immune responses. Sample size was not statistically predetermined, and blinding of investigators to group allocation was not performed. In validation, the model predicted progression to ophthalmopathy with about 71% sensitivity and around 72% specificity, a median of roughly seven months before onset. A model built on a 13 V-J signature distinguished ophthalmopathy from stable hyperthyroidism, reaching 85% to 90% sensitivity and 81.08% specificity in cross-validation and 80%/75% in testing.

The V and J ends are trimmed by 4 bases and 6 bases, leaving 25 bases between them. CDR1 and CDR2, per the germline V gene (reference sequence), are DFQATT and SNEGSKA. Measured from the cysteine to the phenylalanine, the CDR3 is 17 residues long. Only CDR3 DNA remains: 51 bases, in frame from the first base. This receptor was obtained from a man aged 35-49 years with Graves' hyperthyroidism. Sequenced input: blood. The chain links TRBV20-1 with TRBJ2-1, with a tentative D gene TRBD2 over 7 matching bases. The CDR3 here reads CSATRGALGPRINEQFF. In nucleotide form, the sequence is TGCAGTGCTACCCGGGGGGCTCTGGGGCCTAGAATCAATGAGCAGTTCTTC.